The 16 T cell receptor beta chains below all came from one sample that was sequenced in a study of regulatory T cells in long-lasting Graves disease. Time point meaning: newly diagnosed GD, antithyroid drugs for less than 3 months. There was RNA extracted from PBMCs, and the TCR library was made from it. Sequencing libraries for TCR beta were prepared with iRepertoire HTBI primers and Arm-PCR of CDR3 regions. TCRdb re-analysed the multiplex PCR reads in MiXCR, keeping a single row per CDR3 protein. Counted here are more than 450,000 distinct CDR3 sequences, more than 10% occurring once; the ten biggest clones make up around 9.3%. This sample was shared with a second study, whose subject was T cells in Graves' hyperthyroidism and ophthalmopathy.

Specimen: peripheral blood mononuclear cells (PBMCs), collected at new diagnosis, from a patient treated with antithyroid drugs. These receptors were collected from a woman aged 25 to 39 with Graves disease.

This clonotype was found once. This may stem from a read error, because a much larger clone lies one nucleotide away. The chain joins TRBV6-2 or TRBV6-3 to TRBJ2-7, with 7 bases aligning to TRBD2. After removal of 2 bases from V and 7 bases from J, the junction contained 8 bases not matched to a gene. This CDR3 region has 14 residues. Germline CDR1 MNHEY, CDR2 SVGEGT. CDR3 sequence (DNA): TGTGCCAGCAGTTACCTGTCGGGAGGAACTGAGCAGTACTTC. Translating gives CASSYLSGGTEQYF.

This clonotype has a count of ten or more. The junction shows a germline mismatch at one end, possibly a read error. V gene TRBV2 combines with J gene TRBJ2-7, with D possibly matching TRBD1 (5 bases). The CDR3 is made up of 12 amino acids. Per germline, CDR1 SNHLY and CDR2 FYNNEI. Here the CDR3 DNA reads TGCGCCAGCATAGATTTGGGGCACGAGCAGTACTTC. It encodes CASIDLGHEQYF.

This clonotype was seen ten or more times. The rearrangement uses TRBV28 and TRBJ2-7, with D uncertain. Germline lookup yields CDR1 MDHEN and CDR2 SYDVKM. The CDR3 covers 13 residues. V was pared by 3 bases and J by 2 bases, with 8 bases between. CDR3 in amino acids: CASSFPVTYEQYF. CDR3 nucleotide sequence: TGTGCCAGCAGTTTCCCGGTAACCTACGAGCAGTACTTC.

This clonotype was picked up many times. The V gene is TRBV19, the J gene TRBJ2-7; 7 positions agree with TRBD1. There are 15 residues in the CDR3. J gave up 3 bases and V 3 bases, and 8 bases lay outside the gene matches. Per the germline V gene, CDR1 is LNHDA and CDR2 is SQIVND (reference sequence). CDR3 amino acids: CASSIAGQANYEQYF. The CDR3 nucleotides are TGTGCCAGTAGTATTGCCGGACAGGCCAACTACGAGCAGTACTTC.

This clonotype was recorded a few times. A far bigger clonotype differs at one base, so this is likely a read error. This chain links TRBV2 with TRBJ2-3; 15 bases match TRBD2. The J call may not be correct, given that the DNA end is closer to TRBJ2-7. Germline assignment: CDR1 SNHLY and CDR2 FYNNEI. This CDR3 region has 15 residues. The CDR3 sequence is CASSGGTSGGNEQYF. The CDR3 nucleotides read TGTGCCAGCAGTGGCGGGACTAGCGGGGGGAATGAGCAGTACTTC.

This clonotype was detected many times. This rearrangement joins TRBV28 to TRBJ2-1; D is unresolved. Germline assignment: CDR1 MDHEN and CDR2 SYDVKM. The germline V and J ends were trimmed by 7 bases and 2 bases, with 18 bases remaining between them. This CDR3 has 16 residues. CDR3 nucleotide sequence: TGTGCCAGCACCTCCGAGTTCCCGGTCACCTACAATGAGCAGTTCTTC. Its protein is CASTSEFPVTYNEQFF.

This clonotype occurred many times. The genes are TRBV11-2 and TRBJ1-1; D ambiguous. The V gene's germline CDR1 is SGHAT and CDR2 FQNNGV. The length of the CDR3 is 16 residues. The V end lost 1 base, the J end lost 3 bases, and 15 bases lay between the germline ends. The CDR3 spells CASSLGRGGSDTEAFF. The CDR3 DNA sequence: TGTGCCAGCAGCTTAGGGCGTGGAGGGAGTGACACTGAAGCTTTCTTT.

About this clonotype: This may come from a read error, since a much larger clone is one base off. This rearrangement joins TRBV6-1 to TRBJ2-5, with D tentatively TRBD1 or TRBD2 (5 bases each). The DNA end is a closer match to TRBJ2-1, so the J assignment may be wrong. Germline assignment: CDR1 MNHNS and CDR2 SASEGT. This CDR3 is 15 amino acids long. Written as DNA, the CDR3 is TGTGCCAGTCGAGGGGCGACCCCCCCAGGTCATGAGCAGTTCTTC. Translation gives CASRGATPPGHEQFF.

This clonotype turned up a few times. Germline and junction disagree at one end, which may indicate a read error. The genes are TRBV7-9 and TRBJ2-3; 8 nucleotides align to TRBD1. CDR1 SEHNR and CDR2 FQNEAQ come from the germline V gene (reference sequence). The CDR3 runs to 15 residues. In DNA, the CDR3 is TGTGCCAGCAGATGGAACGGACAGGGCGCAGATGCGCAGTATTTT. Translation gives CASRWNGQGADAQYF.

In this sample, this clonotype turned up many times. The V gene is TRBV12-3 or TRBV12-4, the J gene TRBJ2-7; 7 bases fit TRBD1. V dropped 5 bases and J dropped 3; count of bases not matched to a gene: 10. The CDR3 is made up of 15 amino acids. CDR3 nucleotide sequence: TGTGCCAGCAGTCCACGGGACAGTTTTTTCTACGAGCAGTACTTC. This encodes CASSPRDSFFYEQYF.

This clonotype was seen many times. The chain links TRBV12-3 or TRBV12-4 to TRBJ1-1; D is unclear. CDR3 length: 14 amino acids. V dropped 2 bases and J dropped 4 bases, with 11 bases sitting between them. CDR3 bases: TGTGCCAGCAGTTTAAGCTCGTGGGGCACTGAAGCTTTCTTT. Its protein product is CASSLSSWGTEAFF.

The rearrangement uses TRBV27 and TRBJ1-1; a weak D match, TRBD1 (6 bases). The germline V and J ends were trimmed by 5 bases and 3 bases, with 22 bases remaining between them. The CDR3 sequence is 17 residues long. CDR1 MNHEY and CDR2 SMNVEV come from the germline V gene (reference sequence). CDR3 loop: CASSRQGGVTRYTEAFF. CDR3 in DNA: TGTGCCAGCAGTCGGCAAGGGGGTGTCACGAGGTACACTGAAGCTTTCTTT.

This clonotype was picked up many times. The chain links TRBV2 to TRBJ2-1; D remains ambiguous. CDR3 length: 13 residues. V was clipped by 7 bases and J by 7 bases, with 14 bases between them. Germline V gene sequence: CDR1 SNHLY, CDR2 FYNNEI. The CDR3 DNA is TGTGCCAGCACCCTCGACTTGCCGAATGAGCAGTTCTTC. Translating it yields CASTLDLPNEQFF.

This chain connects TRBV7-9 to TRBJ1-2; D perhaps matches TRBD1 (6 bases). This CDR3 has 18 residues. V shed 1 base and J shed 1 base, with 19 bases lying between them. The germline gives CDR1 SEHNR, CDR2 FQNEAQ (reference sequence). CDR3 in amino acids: CASSLDYRDIKFNYGYTF. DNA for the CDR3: TGTGCCAGCAGCTTAGACTACCGGGACATCAAATTTAACTATGGCTACACCTTC.

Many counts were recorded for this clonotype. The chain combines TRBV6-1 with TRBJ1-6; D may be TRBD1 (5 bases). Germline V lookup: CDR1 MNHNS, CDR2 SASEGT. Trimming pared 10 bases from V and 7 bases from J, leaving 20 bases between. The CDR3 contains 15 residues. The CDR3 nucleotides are TGTGCCACCCGAGGAGGGGTTGGGTGGAATTCACCCCTCCACTTT. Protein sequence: CATRGGVGWNSPLHF.

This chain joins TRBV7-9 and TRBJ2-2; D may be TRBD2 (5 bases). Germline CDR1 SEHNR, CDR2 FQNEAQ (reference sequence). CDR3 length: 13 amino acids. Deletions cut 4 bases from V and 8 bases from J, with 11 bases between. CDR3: CASSWALAGELFF. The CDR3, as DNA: TGTGCCAGCAGCTGGGCCCTAGCTGGGGAGCTGTTTTTT.